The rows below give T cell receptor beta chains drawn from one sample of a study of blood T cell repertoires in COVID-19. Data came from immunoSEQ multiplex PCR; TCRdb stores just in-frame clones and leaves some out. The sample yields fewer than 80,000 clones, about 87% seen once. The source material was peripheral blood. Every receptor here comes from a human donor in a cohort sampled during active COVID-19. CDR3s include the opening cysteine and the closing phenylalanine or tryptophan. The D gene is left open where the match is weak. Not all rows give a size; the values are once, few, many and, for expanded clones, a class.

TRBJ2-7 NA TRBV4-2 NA TGTGCCAGCAGCCAAGAGACACAGTCCTACGAGCAGTACTTC CASSQETQSYEQYF
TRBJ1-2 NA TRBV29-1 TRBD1 TGCAGCGTTGTCGTCGAGACAGGGGGCTTCTATGGCTACACCTTC CSVVVETGGFYGYTF
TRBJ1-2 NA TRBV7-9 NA TGTGCCAGCAGCTCAGCCGGGACAAGAACTAACTATGGCTACACCTTC CASSSAGTRTNYGYTF
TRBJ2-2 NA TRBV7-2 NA TGTGCCAGCAGTAGAAGCGGCATTAACACCGGGGAGCTGTTTTTT CASSRSGINTGELFF
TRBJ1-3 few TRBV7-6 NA TGTGCCAGCAGCTTAAGTCTGAGCTCTGGAAACACCATATATTTT CASSLSLSSGNTIYF
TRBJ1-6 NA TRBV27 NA TGTGCCAGCAGTTCCAGCTCCTATAATTCACCCCTCCACTTT CASSSSSYNSPLHF
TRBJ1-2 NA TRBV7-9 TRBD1 TGTGCCAGCAGCTTAGTACAGGGGGCTTTGAATGGCTACACCTTC CASSLVQGALNGYTF
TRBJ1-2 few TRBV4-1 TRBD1 TGCGCCAGCAGCCAAGCACAGGGGCCCTCTGGCTACACCTTC CASSQAQGPSGYTF
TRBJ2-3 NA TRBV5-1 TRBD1 TGCGCCAGCACCGCGGGACAGGGGGGCACAGATACGCAGTATTTT CASTAGQGGTDTQYF
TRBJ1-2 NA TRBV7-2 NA TGTGCCAGCAGCTTTGGACAGATTAACTATGGCTACACCTTC CASSFGQINYGYTF
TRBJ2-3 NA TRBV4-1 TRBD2 TGCGCCAGCAGCCATCAACTAGCGGGAGCGGGCGGCACAGATACGCAGTATTTT CASSHQLAGAGGTDTQYF
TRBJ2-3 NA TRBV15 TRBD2 TGTGCCACCAGCAGAGCTTCTAGCGGGGCAGATACGCAGTATTTT CATSRASSGADTQYF
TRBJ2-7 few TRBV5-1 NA TGCGCCAGCAGCTTGGCCTTGGAGGACGAGCAGTACTTC CASSLALEDEQYF
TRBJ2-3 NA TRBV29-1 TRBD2 TGCAGCGCCCGAGTAACTAGCGGGGAAACAGATACGCAGTATTTT CSARVTSGETDTQYF
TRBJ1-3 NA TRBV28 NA TGTGCCAGCAGTCTCACGGGGACTGGAAACACCATATATTTT CASSLTGTGNTIYF
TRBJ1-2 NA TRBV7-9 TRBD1 TGTGCCAGCAGCCCCAGACAGGGTCTGAACTATGGCTACACCTTC CASSPRQGLNYGYTF
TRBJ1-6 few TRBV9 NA TGTGCCAGCAGCTACAGCTCCTATAATTCACCCCTCCACTTT CASSYSSYNSPLHF
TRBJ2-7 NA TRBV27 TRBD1 TGTGCCAGCAGTGGGGGGACAGGGGGCTACGAGCAGTACTTC CASSGGTGGYEQYF
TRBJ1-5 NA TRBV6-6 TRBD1 TGTGCCAGCAGTTACTCGACAGGGGTGCGGTCTCAGCCCCAGCATTTT CASSYSTGVRSQPQHF
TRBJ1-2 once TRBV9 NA TGTGCCAGCAGCGTTCTGGGAGGGTATGGCTACACCTTC CASSVLGGYGYTF
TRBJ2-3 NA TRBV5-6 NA TGTGCCAGCAGCTTGCCCAGAGATACGCAGTATTTT CASSLPRDTQYF
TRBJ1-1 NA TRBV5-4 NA TGTGCCAGCCTAAATCGGAGGAACACTGAAGCTTTCTTT CASLNRRNTEAFF
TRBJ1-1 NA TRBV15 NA TGTGCCACCAGCAGAGATCGGGACACTGAAGCTTTCTTT CATSRDRDTEAFF
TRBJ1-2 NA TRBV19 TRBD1 TGTGCCAGTAGTAGGGACAGGGCGCGCGAGTATGGCTACACCTTC CASSRDRAREYGYTF
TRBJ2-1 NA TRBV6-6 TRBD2 TGTGCCAGCAGTCCTGGGACTAGCGGGGGCCCCTACAATGAGCAGTTCTTC CASSPGTSGGPYNEQFF
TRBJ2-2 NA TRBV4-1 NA TGCGCCAGCAGCCAAGAACGGGGGAAGGAGGGGGAGCTGTTTTTT CASSQERGKEGELFF
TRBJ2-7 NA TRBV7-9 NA TGTGCCAGCAGCTCTGGACAGCTATACGAGCAGTACTTC CASSSGQLYEQYF
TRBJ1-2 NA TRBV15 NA TGTGCCACCAGCAGAGAACCCCTACGGAGAGAGTGGAGCGGCTACACCTTC CATSREPLRREWSGYTF
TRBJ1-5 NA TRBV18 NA TGTGCCAGCTCCCTCGGGAGGAATCAGCCCCAGCATTTT CASSLGRNQPQHF
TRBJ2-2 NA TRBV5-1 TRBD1 TGCGCCAGCAACCCCTTCGGACAGGGGAACACCGGGGAGCTGTTTTTT CASNPFGQGNTGELFF
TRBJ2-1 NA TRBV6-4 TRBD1 TGTGCCAGCAGTGACTCGACAGGGGGCTACAATGAGCAGTTCTTC CASSDSTGGYNEQFF
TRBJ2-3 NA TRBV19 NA TGTGCCAGTAGTGTAATCCCTTCAGGGGGCACAGATACGCAGTATTTT CASSVIPSGGTDTQYF
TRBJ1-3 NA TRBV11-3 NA TGTGCCAGCAGCTTAGGGGCGACAGCCCTGAGGACTGGAAACACCATATATTTT CASSLGATALRTGNTIYF
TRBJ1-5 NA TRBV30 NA TGTGCCTGGAGTCAGGGGCGAAATCAGCCCCAGCATTTT CAWSQGRNQPQHF
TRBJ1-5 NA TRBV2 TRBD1 TGTGCCAGCAAGGGACAGGACAATCAGCCCCAGCATTTT CASKGQDNQPQHF
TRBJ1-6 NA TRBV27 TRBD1 TGTGCCAGCAGCCAGACAGGGGACTATAATTCACCCCTCCACTTT CASSQTGDYNSPLHF
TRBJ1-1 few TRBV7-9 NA TGTGCCAGCAGCTTAGTAAGGGGAGGAATCACTGAAGCTTTCTTT CASSLVRGGITEAFF
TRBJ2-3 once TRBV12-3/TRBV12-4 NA TGTGCCAGCAGTTTTTCGTACAAAACCGCGTATTTT CASSFSYKTAYF
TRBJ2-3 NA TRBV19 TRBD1 TGTGCCAGTAGTACCCAGGGGGCCGGAGATACGCAGTATTTT CASSTQGAGDTQYF
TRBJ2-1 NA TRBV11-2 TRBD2 TGTGCCAGCAGCCCGCTCCAGCGGGGGGGCCTCGATGAGCAGTTCTTC CASSPLQRGGLDEQFF
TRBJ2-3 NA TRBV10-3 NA TGTGCCATCAGTGACCCCGTCCTACGGACAGATACGCAGTATTTT CAISDPVLRTDTQYF
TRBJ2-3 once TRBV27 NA TGTGCCAGCAGTTTACAGGGTTACGGCACAGATACGCAGTATTTT CASSLQGYGTDTQYF